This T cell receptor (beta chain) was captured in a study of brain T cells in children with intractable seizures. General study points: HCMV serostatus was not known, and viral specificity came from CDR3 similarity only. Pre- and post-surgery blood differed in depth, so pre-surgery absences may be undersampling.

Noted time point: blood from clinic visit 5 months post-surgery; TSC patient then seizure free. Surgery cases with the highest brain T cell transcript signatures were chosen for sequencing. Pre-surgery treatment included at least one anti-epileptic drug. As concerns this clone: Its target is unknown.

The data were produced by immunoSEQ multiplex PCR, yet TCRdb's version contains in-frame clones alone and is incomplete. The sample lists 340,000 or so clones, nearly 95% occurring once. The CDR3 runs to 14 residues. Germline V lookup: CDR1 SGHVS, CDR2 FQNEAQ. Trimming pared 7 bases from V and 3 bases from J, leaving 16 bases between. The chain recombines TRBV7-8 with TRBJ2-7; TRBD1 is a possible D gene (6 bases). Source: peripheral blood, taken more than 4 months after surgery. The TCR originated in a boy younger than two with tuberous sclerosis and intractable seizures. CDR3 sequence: CASTIIRGDYEQYF. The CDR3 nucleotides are TGTGCCAGCACCATAATCAGGGGTGACTACGAGCAGTACTTC. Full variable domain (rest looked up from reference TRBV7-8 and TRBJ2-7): GAGVSQSPRYKVAKRGQDVALRCDPISGHVSLFWYQQALGQGPEFLTYFQNEAQLDKSGLPSDRFFAERPEGSVSTLKIQRTQQEDSAVYLCASTIIRGDYEQYFGPGTRLTVT.